The 5 T cell receptor beta chains in this list originate from one sample, sequenced in a study of blood T cells in healthy people across ages (dated by TCRdb to the mid-2010s). Libraries were prepared through 5' RACE. The instrument given in TCRdb is Illumina HiSeq 2500. A second PCR of 7 to 11 cycles was run with a J-beta primer mix and a sample-barcoded 5' primer. TCRdb reprocessed the public reads (quality trimming at Q25 with fastp, clone calling with MiXCR) and kept in-frame beta chains. Each record represents a unique CDR3 protein, reported with the most common genes and DNA among its rows. Present in this sample are 2 million or so distinct CDR3 sequences, about 50% of which were seen just once. The ten largest account for less than 2.5% of the sample. Specimen: blood. The receptors stem from a middle-aged woman in good health.

V gene TRBV6-2 or TRBV6-3 combines with J gene TRBJ2-7, with TRBD2 identical over 7 bases. The CDR3 loop spans 18 amino acids. CDR1 and CDR2 from the germline V gene are MNHEY and SVGEGT. V gave up 2 bases and J gave up 2 bases; unmatched junction bases: 15. CDR3 amino acids: CASSYGEPSGSQAYEQYF. CDR3 coding DNA: TGTGCCAGCAGTTACGGGGAACCTAGCGGATCACAAGCCTACGAGCAGTACTTC.

The rearrangement uses TRBV3-1 and TRBJ2-1, with 8 nucleotides matching TRBD2. Per germline, CDR1 LGHDT and CDR2 YNNKEL (reference sequence). This CDR3 contains 15 residues. V lost 5 bases to trimming and J lost 9 bases; unmatched junction nucleotides: 12. The CDR3 loop is CASSFTGLDSGEQFF. In DNA, the CDR3 is TGTGCCAGCAGCTTCACGGGACTAGACTCCGGTGAGCAGTTCTTC.

The V gene is TRBV28, the J gene TRBJ2-1, with D possibly matching TRBD1 (6 bases). Germline lookup yields CDR1 MDHEN and CDR2 SYDVKM. Trimming removed 4 bases from V and 6 bases from J, with 10 bases in between. This CDR3 contains 13 residues. CDR3 in amino acids: CASSSNRVNEQFF. The CDR3 DNA reads as TGTGCCAGCAGTTCCAACAGGGTCAATGAGCAGTTCTTC. Together with reference TRBV28 and TRBJ2-1, the CDR3 gives the full variable domain: DVKVTQSSRYLVKRTGEKVFLECVQDMDHENMFWYRQDPGLGLRLIYFSYDVKMKEKGDIPEGYSVSREKKERFSLILESASTNQTSMYLCASSSNRVNEQFFGPGTRLTVL.

The V and J genes are TRBV29-1 and TRBJ2-3, with D possibly being TRBD1 (5 bases). Trimming took off 3 bases at V and 2 bases at J, with 9 bases between the two ends. CDR1 is SQVTM, CDR2 ANQGSEA, per germline. The CDR3 has 13 amino acids. Here the CDR3 reads CSVDHRTTDTQYF. The CDR3 region has the DNA TGCAGCGTTGATCACAGGACCACAGATACGCAGTATTTT.

The chain joins TRBV21-1 to TRBJ1-1; the table assigns TRBD1, which was not confirmed against the DNA. TRBV21-1 is designated a pseudogene. The CDR3 contains 15 residues. The chain's CDR3 is CASSRRLTGGGEAFF. The CDR3 DNA reads as TGTGCCAGCAGCAGACGATTGACAGGAGGAGGTGAAGCTTTCTTT.